The 23 T cell receptor beta chains presented below share a single source sample, sequenced in a study of blood T cells in healthy people across ages. A second PCR, run for roughly 7 to 12 cycles, used a sample-barcoded 5' primer plus a J-beta primer mix. TCRdb re-derived calls from the 5' RACE reads in MiXCR, one entry per CDR3 protein. The sample contains over a million distinct CDR3 sequences, roughly 60% of which appear only once. The sample consisted of blood. The origin of the receptors is a man aged 18 to 30 in good health.

This chain uses TRBV10-3 with TRBJ1-1; maybe TRBD1 (5 bases). The CDR3 extends over 15 amino acids. The germline gives CDR1 ENHRY, CDR2 SYGVKD. Trimming took 3 bases from V and 3 from J, leaving 14 bases between them. This CDR3 is CAISEGVQAYTEAFF. Here the CDR3 DNA reads TGTGCCATCAGTGAAGGTGTACAGGCCTACACTGAAGCTTTCTTT.

The V call is TRBV6-2 or TRBV6-3, the J call TRBJ2-7; maybe TRBD1 (6 bases). This CDR3 region has 15 residues. The germline V gene has CDR1 MNHEY and CDR2 SVGEGT. Trimming cost V 6 bases and J 0 bases, with 15 bases left between them. CDR3 sequence reads: CASRSNRDISYEQYF. In DNA, the CDR3 is TGTGCCAGCAGATCTAACCGGGACATCTCCTACGAGCAGTACTTC.

This clonotype has just one count. The rearrangement uses TRBV28 and TRBJ1-2; no clear D gene. Trimming stripped 5 bases from V and 7 bases from J, with 20 bases between. This CDR3 spans 15 amino acids. Germline CDR1 MDHEN, CDR2 SYDVKM. CDR3 nucleotides: TGTGCCAGCAGTCCCCCGGACTCAACCCCGGGTGGCTACACCTTC. This encodes CASSPPDSTPGGYTF.

The gene calls are TRBV7-2 and TRBJ2-7; weak D call: TRBD1 (5 bases). The J call may be wrong; the DNA end is better matched by TRBJ2-5. Germline values: CDR1 SGHTA, CDR2 FQGNSA. The CDR3 length is 13 residues. DNA of the CDR3: TGTGCCAGCAGCTTAGAGATCGACAGGACCCAGTACTTC. Translated: CASSLEIDRTQYF.

The V and J genes are TRBV10-3 and TRBJ2-1; TRBD2 agrees at 11 bases. This CDR3 has 20 amino acids. Germline values: CDR1 ENHRY, CDR2 SYGVKD. The trim removed 2 bases at V and 3 bases at J, leaving 15 bases unmatched. The CDR3 DNA reads TGTGCCATCAGTGAGGGACTAGCGGGCCGTGCTGGGAGGGGCTACAATGAGCAGTTCTTC. Its protein product is CAISEGLAGRAGRGYNEQFF.

The J gene is TRBJ2-5, the V gene TRBV11-2; 9 bases map to TRBD2. Germline V gene sequence: CDR1 SGHAT, CDR2 FQNNGV. This CDR3 has 15 residues. Trimming cost V 7 bases and J 11 bases; bases outside gene matches: 17. The CDR3 loop reads CASTMGLAGYNEQYF. The DNA of the CDR3 is TGTGCCAGCACCATGGGGCTAGCGGGGTACAATGAGCAGTACTTC.

This clonotype was picked up a small number of times. V and J are TRBV6-1 and TRBJ2-7; the D call may be TRBD1 or TRBD2 (6 bases each). V was shortened by 8 bases and J by 3 bases, with 20 bases between the two germline ends. Germline V CDR1 and CDR2: MNHNS, SASEGT. The CDR3 totals 15 residues. The CDR3 protein is CASGGTGAGNYEQYF. DNA of the CDR3: TGTGCCAGCGGGGGCACGGGAGCAGGAAACTACGAGCAGTACTTC.

This chain links TRBV7-2 with TRBJ1-5; D gene ambiguous. Trimming removed 3 bases at V and 0 bases at J, with 9 bases between. The germline CDR1 and CDR2 sequences are SGHTA and FQGNSA. This CDR3 is 15 amino acids long. The CDR3 reads CASSFEESSNQPQHF. Here the CDR3 DNA reads TGTGCCAGCAGCTTCGAAGAGTCTAGCAATCAGCCCCAGCATTTT.

The sample holds one count of this clonotype. Mismatch with germline at one junction end may stem from a read error. The genes are TRBV28 and TRBJ2-6; 8 nucleotides align to TRBD2. Germline V gives CDR1 MDHEN, CDR2 SYDVKM. The CDR3 consists of 19 residues. CDR3 amino acids: CACSFPPRTSSSGANVLTF. The CDR3 DNA follows: TGTGCCTGCAGTTTCCCCCCACGGACTAGCAGCTCTGGGGCCAACGTCCTGACTTTC.

The V gene is TRBV9, the J gene TRBJ2-2, with 9 bases matching TRBD1. CDR1 and CDR2 from the germline V gene are SGDLS and YYNGEE. V shed 3 bases, J shed 7 bases, and the junction held 10 bases outside the gene matches. The CDR3 has 16 amino acids. In DNA form, the CDR3 reads TGTGCCAGCAGCGCTTTATCTGGACAGGGGAGCGGGGAGCTGTTTTTT. Its protein is CASSALSGQGSGELFF.

The V gene is TRBV4-1, the J gene TRBJ1-1; D perhaps matches TRBD1 (5 bases). The ends were cut back, 1 base at V and 7 bases at J, with 10 bases in the middle. The V gene's germline CDR1 is MGHRA and CDR2 YSYEKL. CDR3 size: 13 residues. The CDR3, as DNA: TGCGCCAGCAGCCAAGGTGAGACAGTTGAAGCTTTCTTT. Its protein is CASSQGETVEAFF.

V and J are TRBV7-9 and TRBJ2-7; D call uncertain. The CDR3 has 12 residues. V gave up 7 bases and J gave up 3 bases, with 10 bases separating them. CDR1 is SEHNR and CDR2 is FQNEAQ in the germline V gene (reference sequence). The DNA for the CDR3 is TGTGCCAGCACCTTGTTAGACTACGAGCAGTACTTC. Its translation: CASTLLDYEQYF.

The chain recombines TRBV27 with TRBJ2-3; D is undetermined. The CDR3 runs to 15 residues. Germline V lookup: CDR1 MNHEY, CDR2 SMNVEV (reference sequence). Trimming cost V 5 bases and J 3 bases, with 15 bases left between them. The CDR3 loop is CASSPALRNTDTQYF. CDR3 bases: TGTGCCAGCAGTCCGGCCCTTAGGAATACAGATACGCAGTATTTT.

A few counts support this clonotype. The chain carries TRBV12-5 and TRBJ2-1; 10 nucleotides align to TRBD2. In germline, CDR1 is LGHNT, CDR2 FRNRAP. The J segment lost 8 bases and the V segment lost 3 bases, leaving 10 bases of the junction unmatched. CDR3 length: 16 residues. The CDR3 here is CASGFTGTSEVDEQFF. For the CDR3, the DNA is TGTGCTAGTGGTTTTACCGGGACTAGCGAGGTTGATGAGCAGTTCTTC.

This clonotype has a handful of counts. The rearrangement uses TRBV2 and TRBJ1-2, with D tentatively TRBD1 (5 bases). The CDR3 contains 14 residues. The ends were cut back, 3 bases at V and 7 bases at J, with 15 bases in the middle. In germline, CDR1 is SNHLY, CDR2 FYNNEI. The CDR3 loop is CASSDRSGFAGYTF. The CDR3 bases are TGTGCCAGCAGTGACCGATCAGGGTTCGCTGGCTACACCTTC.

The V gene is TRBV6-1, the J gene TRBJ2-4, with a weak D call TRBD1 (5 bases). The better agreement between TRBJ2-7 and the DNA end casts doubt on the J call. This CDR3 has 13 residues. The V gene's germline CDR1 is MNHNS and CDR2 SASEGT. The CDR3 DNA follows: TGTGCCAGCAGTTCGCCAGGGCTCAGCGAGCAGTACTTC. It encodes CASSSPGLSEQYF.

V and J are TRBV6-5 and TRBJ2-5, with D tentatively TRBD1 (7 bases). CDR1 is MNHEY, CDR2 SVGAGI, per germline. The CDR3 loop spans 14 amino acids. Between the trimmed V and J ends, which lost 4 bases and 4 bases, there was a span of 13 bases. The CDR3 spells CASSLYRGGETQYF. CDR3 sequence (DNA): TGTGCCAGCAGTTTGTACAGGGGAGGAGAGACCCAGTACTTC.

This sequence joins TRBV6-6 and TRBJ2-1; 11 bases line up with TRBD2. Germline V gene sequence: CDR1 MNHNY, CDR2 SVGAGI (reference sequence). The CDR3 loop spans 17 amino acids. The trim removed 0 bases at V and 6 bases at J, leaving 7 bases unmatched. The CDR3 DNA reads TGTGCCAGCAGTTACTCACCGGCTAGCGGGAGGCGCAATGAGCAGTTCTTC. Protein: CASSYSPASGRRNEQFF.

This chain uses TRBV27 with TRBJ2-6; 13 bases line up with TRBD2. Germline V gene data show CDR1 as MNHEY and CDR2 as SMNVEV (reference sequence). The CDR3 contains 19 residues. V lost 5 bases and J lost 2; bases outside the gene matches: 9. Written as DNA, the CDR3 is TGTGCCAGCAGTGCTTATGGACTAGCGGGAGTAACTGGGGCCAACGTCCTGACTTTC. Its translation is CASSAYGLAGVTGANVLTF.

The V gene is TRBV25-1, the J gene TRBJ1-4, with D tentatively TRBD1 (5 bases). V was trimmed by 5 bases and J by 7 bases, leaving 23 bases between them. Germline CDR1 is MGHDK and CDR2 is SYGVNS. This CDR3 has 17 residues. CDR3 coding DNA: TGTGCCAGCAGTAAGTCCCCCCGATACCCTGGGGGTGAAAAACTGTTTTTT. As protein: CASSKSPRYPGGEKLFF.

This clonotype was counted only a few times. The rearrangement uses TRBV29-1 and TRBJ2-7; 7 nucleotides match TRBD1. The germline gives CDR1 SQVTM, CDR2 ANQGSEA. The V gene end was trimmed by 6 bases and the J gene end by 1 base; junction bases not matched to a gene: 6. The CDR3 runs 13 residues. In DNA, the CDR3 is TGCAGCGTAGTACAGGGGATATCCTACGAGCAGTACTTC. This translates into CSVVQGISYEQYF.

V and J are TRBV27 and TRBJ2-1; TRBD2 might be the D (5 bases). This CDR3 contains 15 residues. CDR1 and CDR2 from the germline V gene are MNHEY and SMNVEV (reference sequence). Trimming stripped 3 bases from V and 0 bases from J, with 9 bases between. The CDR3 sequence is CASSFEGNSYNEQFF. The CDR3 bases are TGTGCCAGCAGTTTTGAGGGAAACTCCTACAATGAGCAGTTCTTC.

This clonotype came up once. Germline and junction disagree at one end, which may indicate a read error. The gene calls are TRBV11-2 and TRBJ2-1, with 12 bases identical to TRBD2. CDR1 is SGHAT and CDR2 is FQNNGV in the germline V gene. This CDR3 contains 21 residues. The CDR3 spells CACSLVNLVASGGAGYNEQFF. The CDR3 DNA sequence: TGTGCCTGCAGCTTAGTTAATCTAGTTGCTAGCGGGGGGGCGGGTTACAATGAGCAGTTCTTC. The full variable domain, its missing parts supplied by reference TRBV11-2 and TRBJ2-1, is EAGVAQSPRYKIIEKRQSVAFWCNPISGHATLYWYQQILGQGPKLLIQFQNNGVVDDSQLPKDRFSAERLKGVDSTLKIQPAKLEDSAVYLCACSLVNLVASGGAGYNEQFFGPGTRLTVL.